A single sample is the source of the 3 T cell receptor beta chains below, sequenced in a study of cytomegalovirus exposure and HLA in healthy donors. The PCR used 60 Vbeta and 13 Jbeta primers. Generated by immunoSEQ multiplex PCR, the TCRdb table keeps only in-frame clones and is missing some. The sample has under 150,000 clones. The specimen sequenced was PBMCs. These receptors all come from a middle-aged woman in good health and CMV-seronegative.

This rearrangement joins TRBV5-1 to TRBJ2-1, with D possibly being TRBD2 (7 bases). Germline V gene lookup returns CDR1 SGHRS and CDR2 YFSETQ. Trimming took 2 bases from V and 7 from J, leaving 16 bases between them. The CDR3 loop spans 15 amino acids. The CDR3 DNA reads TGCGCCAGCAGCTTAGGGGGGGCCATTTCAAATGAGCAGTTCTTC. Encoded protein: CASSLGGAISNEQFF. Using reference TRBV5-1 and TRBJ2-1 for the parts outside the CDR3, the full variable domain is KAGVTQTPRYLIKTRGQQVTLSCSPISGHRSVSWYQQTPGQGLQFLFEYFSETQRNKGNFPGRFSGRQFSNSRSEMNVSTLELGDSALYLCASSLGGAISNEQFFGPGTRLTVL.

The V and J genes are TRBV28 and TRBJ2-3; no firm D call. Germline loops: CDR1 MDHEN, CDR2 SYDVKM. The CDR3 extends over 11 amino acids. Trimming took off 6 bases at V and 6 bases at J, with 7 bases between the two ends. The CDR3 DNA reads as TGTGCCAGCAGCAGGTTGGATACGCAGTATTTT. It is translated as CASSRLDTQYF.

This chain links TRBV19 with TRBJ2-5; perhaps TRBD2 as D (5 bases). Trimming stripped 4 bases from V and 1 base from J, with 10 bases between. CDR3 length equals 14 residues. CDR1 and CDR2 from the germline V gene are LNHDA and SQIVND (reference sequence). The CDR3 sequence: CASSKPGLQETQYF. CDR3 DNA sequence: TGTGCCAGTAGTAAGCCAGGACTCCAAGAGACCCAGTACTTC.